This T cell receptor (beta chain) was retrieved from a study of OX40 agonist ivuxolimab in advanced cancers. At the level of the whole study: Ivuxolimab was an agonistic, fully human IgG2 monoclonal antibody directed against OX40 (CD134), a costimulatory receptor. Intravenous ivuxolimab was administered to patients every 2 weeks at six dose levels: 0.01, 0.1, 0.3, 1.5, 3 and 10 mg/kg. Among the roughly 52 dose-escalation patients, approximately 20 had hepatocellular carcinoma, about 15 melanoma, 9 renal cell carcinoma and 9 head and neck cancer. In the dose-escalation cohort, 82.7% of patients were male, and the mean age was approximately 60 years, with a range of 23 to 79. Patients were allowed to have had prior anti-PD-1, anti-PD-L1 or anti-CTLA-4 therapy, and 40% of the dose-escalation patients had been treated with checkpoint inhibitors. Partial responses occurred in three dose-escalation patients: two with cutaneous melanoma and one with hepatocellular carcinoma. Peripheral TCRbeta sequencing was intended to test whether TCR sequence diversity was altered and clonal T-cell expansion was caused by ivuxolimab. The paper describes the monotherapy dose-escalation part (N of about 54 patients) of the phase I trial of ivuxolimab. Results the study describes overall, beyond this receptor: Which antigens the clonally expanded peripheral T cells were specific for was not determined. Clonal expansion of both CD4+ and CD8+ blood T cells was observed from baseline to week 6 at doses 0.1 to 3.0 mg/kg. After ivuxolimab, CD8+ T cells had more expanded clones than CD4+ T cells on average. Low levels of normalized T-cell clonal expansion were also seen in some patients who did not respond. In the 0.1-3.0 mg/kg groups, partial responders were among the patients with the lowest normalized peripheral clonal expansion, particularly in CD8+ T cells.

This clone occurred a few times. Its antigen has not been determined. Per-base qualities were not stored, and no clone one base away is much larger. The trial excluded patients who had a history of autoimmune disease or were on systemic immunosuppression. Peripheral blood for TCR sequencing was collected from all dose cohorts at baseline, on cycle 4 day 1, and on cycle 7 day 1. The samples were drawn from a first-in-human, open-label, multicenter phase I dose-escalation trial of ivuxolimab. Adults with locally advanced or metastatic head and neck squamous cell, hepatocellular, melanoma or renal cell carcinoma were enrolled in the trial. Before TCR sequencing, CD4+ and CD8+ T cells were separately sorted from peripheral blood. Genomic DNA was extracted from sorted cells for sequencing of the TCRbeta CDR3 region. The immunoSEQ Assay was used to sequence the TCRbeta CDR3 regions. TCRdb retrieved this table from immuneACCESS and kept in-frame rearrangements only. Not all clones are present; in checked studies, unresolved V genes account for under half, and no reason is known for the remainder. The sample contains 50,000 to 75,000 clones, 82% of them found a single time. The ten most abundant clones make up roughly 1.5% of the sample.

Germline trimming amounts to 1 base on V and 6 bases on J, with 2 as the count of junction bases outside the gene matches. Taken from the germline V gene (reference sequence), the CDR1 and CDR2 loops are LNHNV and YYDKDF. There are 13 amino acids in the CDR3, from cysteine to phenylalanine inclusive. The read is trimmed to its CDR3 DNA, 39 bases read in frame from base 1. This chain joins TRBV15 to TRBJ1-1, with 7 junctional bases fitting TRBD1. The source is an adult with an advanced solid tumor such as melanoma, head and neck, liver or kidney cancer. The input for sequencing was CD4+ or CD8+ T cells sorted from blood, taken in a trial of the OX40 agonist ivuxolimab. The nucleotide sequence reads TGTGCCACCAGCAGAGGACAGGGCCCTGAAGCTTTCTTT. Its amino acids are CATSRGQGPEAFF. Beyond the CDR3, the reference TRBV15 and TRBJ1-1 genes provide the residues; the full variable domain reads: DAMVIQNPRYQVTQFGKPVTLSCSQTLNHNVMYWYQQKSSQAPKLLFHYYDKDFNNEADTPDNFQSRRPNTSFCFLDIRSPGLGDTAMYLCATSRGQGPEAFFGQGTRLTVV.